The entry that follows covers one T cell receptor (beta chain) sequence. These data belong to a study of OX40 agonist ivuxolimab in advanced cancers. V dropped 5 bases and J dropped 1; count of bases not matched to a gene: 8. The germline V gene encodes CDR1 SGHTA and CDR2 FQGNSA. This CDR3 comprises 18 residues. The method was immunoSEQ multiplex PCR; TCRdb's version includes in-frame clones alone and lacks a portion of them. The sample has more than 55,000 clones; roughly 87% are singletons. This receptor was obtained from an adult with an advanced solid tumor such as melanoma, head and neck, liver or kidney cancer. This sequence joins TRBV7-2 and TRBJ2-6, with 10 bases matching TRBD1. Sequenced material: CD4+ or CD8+ T cells sorted from blood, taken in a trial of the OX40 agonist ivuxolimab. CDR3 sequence: CASSLSGQGWSGANVLTF. DNA of the CDR3: TGTGCCAGCAGCCTCTCGGGACAGGGGTGGTCTGGGGCCAACGTCCTGACTTTC.